The 13 T cell receptor beta chains below all came from one sample that was sequenced in a study of blood T cell repertoires in COVID-19. Repertoires were generated with immunoSEQ multiplex PCR, while TCRdb's copy carries only in-frame clones and drops some. Among around 250,000 clones listed, around nine tenths were seen once. What was sequenced was peripheral blood. Every receptor here comes from a woman aged 60-75 years who had recovered from COVID-19.

The chain recombines TRBV9 with TRBJ2-2; no firm D call. Germline CDR1 is SGDLS and CDR2 is YYNGEE. The V end lost 0 bases, the J end lost 4 bases, and 10 bases lay between the germline ends. The CDR3 is 15 amino acids. The CDR3 nucleotides are TGTGCCAGCAGCGTAGTGACGGGTTTCACCGGGGAGCTGTTTTTT. Translating gives CASSVVTGFTGELFF. Combining the CDR3 with reference TRBV9 and TRBJ2-2 gives the whole variable domain DSGVTQTPKHLITATGQRVTLRCSPRSGDLSVYWYQQSLDQGLQFLIQYYNGEERAKGNILERFSAQQFPDLHSELNLSSLELGDSALYFCASSVVTGFTGELFFGEGSRLTVL.

This clone was recorded once. The V call is TRBV19, the J call TRBJ2-5, with a possible D match to TRBD1 (7 bases). V gave up 4 bases and J gave up 5 bases, with 11 bases separating them. There are 13 residues in the CDR3. Germline V gives CDR1 LNHDA, CDR2 SQIVND (reference sequence). CDR3 region: CASSTTGRETQYF. In nucleotides, the CDR3 is TGTGCCAGTAGTACGACAGGGAGGGAGACCCAGTACTTC.

J is TRBJ1-6 and V is TRBV7-2; TRBD1 agrees at 8 bases. This CDR3 is 15 amino acids long. Germline V gene lookup returns CDR1 SGHTA and CDR2 FQGNSA. Trimming at V came to 6 bases and at J to 10 bases, leaving 11 bases not matched to a gene. DNA for the CDR3: TGTGCCAGCAGAACAGGGGGGTTGGGCCGGTCACCCCTCCACTTT. The encoded protein is CASRTGGLGRSPLHF.

The J gene is TRBJ2-7, the V gene TRBV7-6; TRBD2 aligns across 11 bases. Trimming took 6 bases from V and 2 from J; bases not matched to a gene: 12. This CDR3 region has 17 residues. Per germline, CDR1 SGHVS and CDR2 FNYEAQ. The chain's CDR3 is CASSQEGGLAATYEQYF. CDR3 bases: TGTGCCAGCAGTCAGGAGGGGGGACTAGCGGCAACCTACGAGCAGTACTTC. Full variable domain (rest looked up from reference TRBV7-6 and TRBJ2-7): GAGVSQSPRYKVTKRGQDVALRCDPISGHVSLYWYRQALGQGPEFLTYFNYEAQQDKSGLPNDRFSAERPEGSISTLTIQRTEQRDSAMYRCASSQEGGLAATYEQYFGPGTRLTVT.

The genes are TRBV28 and TRBJ1-2, with D unresolved. CDR1 MDHEN and CDR2 SYDVKM come from the germline V gene. The CDR3 consists of 14 residues. V was pared by 3 bases and J by 0 bases, with 8 bases between. CDR3 sequence (DNA): TGTGCCAGCAGTTTTTTCGACTCTAACTATGGCTACACCTTC. This encodes CASSFFDSNYGYTF.

This chain connects TRBV29-1 to TRBJ2-3; a weak D match, TRBD2 (7 bases). The V gene's germline CDR1 is SQVTM and CDR2 ANQGSEA. Trimming removed 4 bases from V and 1 base from J, with 12 bases in between. There are 14 residues in the CDR3. Here the CDR3 DNA reads TGCAGCGTTGTACGGGGGGCAGGCACAGATACGCAGTATTTT. Translated, it gives CSVVRGAGTDTQYF.

V is TRBV10-3 and J is TRBJ1-5; 9 bases map to TRBD1. V dropped 4 bases and J dropped 0; count of bases not matched to a gene: 1. CDR1 is ENHRY, CDR2 SYGVKD, per germline. This CDR3 is built from 15 residues. The CDR3 region is CAISGGQGSNQPQHF. CDR3 in DNA: TGTGCCATCAGTGGGGGACAGGGTAGCAATCAGCCCCAGCATTTT.

The chain has TRBV19 and TRBJ2-1, with a tentative D call TRBD2 (5 bases). This CDR3 is 17 amino acids long. Germline loops: CDR1 LNHDA, CDR2 SQIVND (reference sequence). Trimming pared 6 bases from V and 3 bases from J, leaving 21 bases between. The CDR3 loop reads CASRISGKKLDYNEQFF. CDR3 DNA: TGTGCCAGTAGAATCTCCGGGAAAAAACTGGACTACAATGAGCAGTTCTTC.

The table lists this clone with a count of one. This chain joins TRBV7-3 and TRBJ2-3; 10 bases match TRBD1. This CDR3 is built from 15 residues. Germline V gene lookup returns CDR1 SGHTA and CDR2 FQGTGA. Trimming removed 5 bases from V and 1 base from J; junction bases left unmatched: 3. As DNA, the CDR3 is TGTGCCAGCAGCCCGGACAGGGGGGGCACAGATACGCAGTATTTT. It specifies CASSPDRGGTDTQYF.

The chain recombines TRBV19 with TRBJ1-4, with D possibly being TRBD1 (5 bases). CDR3 length: 14 amino acids. The germline V gene encodes CDR1 LNHDA and CDR2 SQIVND (reference sequence). Trimming shortened V by 3 bases and J by 5 bases, and 10 bases separated the two germline ends. DNA for the CDR3: TGTGCCAGTAGTATGATACAGGAAAATGAAAAACTGTTTTTT. As protein: CASSMIQENEKLFF.

This chain joins TRBV11-2 and TRBJ2-5, with TRBD1 as a possible D gene (5 bases). CDR3 length: 16 residues. Germline lookup yields CDR1 SGHAT and CDR2 FQNNGV. V lost 4 bases, J lost 5 bases, and 20 bases lay in between. CDR3 protein: CASSSIRAGQKETQYF. Here the CDR3 DNA reads TGTGCCAGCAGCTCGATCCGGGCAGGGCAGAAGGAGACCCAGTACTTC.

The chain is built from TRBV19 and TRBJ2-7; 8 nucleotides line up with TRBD1. Losses at the gene ends were 0 bases for V and 3 bases for J; bases not matched to a gene: 13. This CDR3 spans 18 amino acids. Germline lookup yields CDR1 LNHDA and CDR2 SQIVND (reference sequence). CDR3 amino acids: CASSIDGSSGGTFYEQYF. CDR3 bases: TGTGCCAGTAGTATAGATGGGTCGTCAGGGGGCACTTTCTACGAGCAGTACTTC. Combining the CDR3 with reference TRBV19 and TRBJ2-7 gives the whole variable domain DGGITQSPKYLFRKEGQNVTLSCEQNLNHDAMYWYRQDPGQGLRLIYYSQIVNDFQKGDIAEGYSVSREKKESFPLTVTSAQKNPTAFYLCASSIDGSSGGTFYEQYFGPGTRLTVT.

The chain joins TRBV6-4 to TRBJ1-2; D is perhaps TRBD1 (6 bases). V was clipped by 6 bases and J by 5 bases, with 13 bases between them. The CDR3 spans 13 residues. The germline CDR1 and CDR2 sequences are MRHNA and SNTAGT. The CDR3 bases are TGTGCCAGCAGCAAGGACAGCGTGTATGGCTACACCTTC. Translated: CASSKDSVYGYTF.